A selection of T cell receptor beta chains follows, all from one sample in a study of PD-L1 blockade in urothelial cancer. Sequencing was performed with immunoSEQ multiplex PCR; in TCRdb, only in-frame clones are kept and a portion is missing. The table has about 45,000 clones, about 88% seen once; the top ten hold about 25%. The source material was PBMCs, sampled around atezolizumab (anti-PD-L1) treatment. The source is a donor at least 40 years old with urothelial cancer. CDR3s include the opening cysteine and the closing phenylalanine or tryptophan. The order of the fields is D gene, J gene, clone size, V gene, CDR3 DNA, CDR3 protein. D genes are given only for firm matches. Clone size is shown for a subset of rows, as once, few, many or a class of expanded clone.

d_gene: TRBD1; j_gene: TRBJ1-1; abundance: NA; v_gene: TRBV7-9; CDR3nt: TGTGCCAGCAGCCCAGGGACAGCGGAAGCTTTCTTT; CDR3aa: CASSPGTAEAFF
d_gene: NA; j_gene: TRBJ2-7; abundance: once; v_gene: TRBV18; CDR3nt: TGTGCCAGCTCACCCGGACAGCACTACGAGCAGTACTTC; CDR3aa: CASSPGQHYEQYF
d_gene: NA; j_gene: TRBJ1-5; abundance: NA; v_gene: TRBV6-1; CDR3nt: TGTGCCAGCAGTGAAGCACCCAGACAGGTGCCCGTTCAGCCCCAGCATTTT; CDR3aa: CASSEAPRQVPVQPQHF
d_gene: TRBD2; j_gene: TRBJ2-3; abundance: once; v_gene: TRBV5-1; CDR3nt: TGCGCCAGCAGCTCTTTAGCGGGATGGGGCACAGATACGCAGTATTTT; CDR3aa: CASSSLAGWGTDTQYF
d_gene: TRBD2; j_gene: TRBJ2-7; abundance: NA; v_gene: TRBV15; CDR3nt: TGTGCCACCAGCAGAGGTCCTAGCGGGAGCCCCAACTCCTACGAGCAGTACTTC; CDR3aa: CATSRGPSGSPNSYEQYF
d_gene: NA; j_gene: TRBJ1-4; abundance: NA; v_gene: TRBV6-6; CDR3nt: TGTGCCAGCAGTCAAGGGGCAACTAATGAAAAACTGTTTTTT; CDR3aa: CASSQGATNEKLFF
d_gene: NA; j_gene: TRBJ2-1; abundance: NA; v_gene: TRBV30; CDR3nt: TGTGCCTGGAGTGACCCCCGAGCGAGGTGGAGGCAGTTCTTC; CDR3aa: CAWSDPRARWRQFF
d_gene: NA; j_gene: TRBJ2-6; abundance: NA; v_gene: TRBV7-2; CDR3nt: TGTGCCAGCAGCAGGCAGGCGAGCTCTGGGGCCAACGTCCTGACTTTC; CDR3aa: CASSRQASSGANVLTF
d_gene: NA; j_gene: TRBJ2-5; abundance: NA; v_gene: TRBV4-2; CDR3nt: TGTGCCAGCAGCCAAGTTCGTGTCAGCCAAGAGACCCAGTACTTC; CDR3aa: CASSQVRVSQETQYF
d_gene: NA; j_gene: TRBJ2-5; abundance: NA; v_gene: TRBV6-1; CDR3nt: TGTGCCAGCACTGAGGGGTACAGGGCTAGAGAGACCCAGTACTTC; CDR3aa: CASTEGYRARETQYF
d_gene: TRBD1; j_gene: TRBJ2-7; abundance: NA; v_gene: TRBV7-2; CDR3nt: TGTGCCAGCAGCTACTTAGGAGGGGTAGGGACAGGCGCCTACGAGCAGTACTTC; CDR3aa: CASSYLGGVGTGAYEQYF
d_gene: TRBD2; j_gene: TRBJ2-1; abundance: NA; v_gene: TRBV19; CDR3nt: TGTGCCAGTAAAGGGGGACGTAGCGGGAGGTTTGATGAGCAGTTCTTC; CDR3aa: CASKGGRSGRFDEQFF
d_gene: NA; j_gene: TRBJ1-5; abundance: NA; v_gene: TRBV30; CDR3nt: TGTGCCTGGAGTGAACACCTCTATCAGCCCCAGCATTTT; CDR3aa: CAWSEHLYQPQHF
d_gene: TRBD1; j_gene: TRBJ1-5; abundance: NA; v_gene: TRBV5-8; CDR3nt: TGTGCCAGCAGCCCTAGGACAGGGACGAATCAGCCCCAGCATTTT; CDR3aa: CASSPRTGTNQPQHF
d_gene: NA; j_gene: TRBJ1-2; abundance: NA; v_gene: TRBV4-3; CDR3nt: TGCGCCAGCAGCCAAGATGGCAGTTATGGCTATGGCTACACCTTC; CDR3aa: CASSQDGSYGYGYTF
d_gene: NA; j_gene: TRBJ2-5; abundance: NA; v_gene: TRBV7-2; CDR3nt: TGTGCCAGCAGCTTTTTCGGCAGGGAAGAGACCCAGTACTTC; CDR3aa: CASSFFGREETQYF
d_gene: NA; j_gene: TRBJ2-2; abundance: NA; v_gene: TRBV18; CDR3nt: TGTGCCAGCTCACCGGCCGTGGCCTTAGGGGCCACCGGGGAGCTGTTTTTT; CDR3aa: CASSPAVALGATGELFF
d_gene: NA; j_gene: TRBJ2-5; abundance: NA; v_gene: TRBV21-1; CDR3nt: TGTGCCAGCAGACCCCCATGGGGGACAGCCGCACCCTTAGACCCTTGCCAAGAGACCCAGTACTTC; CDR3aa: CASRPPWGTAAPLDPCQETQYF
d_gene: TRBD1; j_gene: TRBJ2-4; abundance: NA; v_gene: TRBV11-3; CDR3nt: TGTGCCAGCAGCCCGGGACAGGGAAAGGTCAAAAACATTCAGTACTTC; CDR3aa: CASSPGQGKVKNIQYF
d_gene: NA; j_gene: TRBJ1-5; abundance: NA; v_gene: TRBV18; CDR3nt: TGTGCCAGCTCACCCGGATCGGCGGACTATCAGCCCCAGCATTTT; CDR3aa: CASSPGSADYQPQHF
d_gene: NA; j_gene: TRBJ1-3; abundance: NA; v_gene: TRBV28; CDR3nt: TGTGCCAGCAGTTTGGTGCAGTTATCTGGAAACACCATATATTTT; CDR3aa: CASSLVQLSGNTIYF
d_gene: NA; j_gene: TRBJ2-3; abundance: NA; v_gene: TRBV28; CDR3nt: TGTGCCAGCAGTTTATCCGAGGCGAGGGCGGGCACAGATACGCAGTATTTT; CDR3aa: CASSLSEARAGTDTQYF
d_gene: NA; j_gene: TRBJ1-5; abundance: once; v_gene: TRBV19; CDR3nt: TGTGCCAGTAGTATGGGGGGGGGCCTTGGGAATCAGCCCCAGCATTTT; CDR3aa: CASSMGGGLGNQPQHF